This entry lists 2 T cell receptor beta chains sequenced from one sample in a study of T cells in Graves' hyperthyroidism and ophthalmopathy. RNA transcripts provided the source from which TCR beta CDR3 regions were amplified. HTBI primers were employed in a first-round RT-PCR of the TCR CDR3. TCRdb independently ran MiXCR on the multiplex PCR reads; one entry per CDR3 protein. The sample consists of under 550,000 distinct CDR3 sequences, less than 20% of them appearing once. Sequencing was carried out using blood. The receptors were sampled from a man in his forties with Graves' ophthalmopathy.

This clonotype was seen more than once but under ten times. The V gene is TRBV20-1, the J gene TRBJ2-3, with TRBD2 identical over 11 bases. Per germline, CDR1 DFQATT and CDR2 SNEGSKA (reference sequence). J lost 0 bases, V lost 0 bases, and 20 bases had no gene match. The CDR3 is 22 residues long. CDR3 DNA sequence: TGCAGTGCTAGAGAGGTGATGGGGGTGACTAGCGGGGCGAGCCCGAGCACAGATACGCAGTATTTT. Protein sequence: CSAREVMGVTSGASPSTDTQYF.

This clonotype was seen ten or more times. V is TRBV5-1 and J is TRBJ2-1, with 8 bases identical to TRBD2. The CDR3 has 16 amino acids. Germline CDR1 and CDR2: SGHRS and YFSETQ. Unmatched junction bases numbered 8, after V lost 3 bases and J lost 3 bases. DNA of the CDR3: TGCGCCAGCAGCTCGGGACTTGCGGGGGGCTACAATGAGCAGTTCTTC. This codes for CASSSGLAGGYNEQFF.